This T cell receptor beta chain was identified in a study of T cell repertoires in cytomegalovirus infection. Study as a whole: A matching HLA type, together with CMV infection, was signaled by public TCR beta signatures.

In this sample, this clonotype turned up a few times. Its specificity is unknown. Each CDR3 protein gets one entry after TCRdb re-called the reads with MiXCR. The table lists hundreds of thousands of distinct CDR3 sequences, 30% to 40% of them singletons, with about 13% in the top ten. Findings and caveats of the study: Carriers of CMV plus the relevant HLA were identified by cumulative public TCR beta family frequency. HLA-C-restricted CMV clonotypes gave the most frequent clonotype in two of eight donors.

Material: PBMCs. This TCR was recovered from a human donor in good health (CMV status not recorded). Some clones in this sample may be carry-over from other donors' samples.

The CDR3 DNA sequence: TGTGCCAGCAGTCCCCGACAGCTCAATCAGCCCCAGCATTTT. It yields the protein CASSPRQLNQPQHF. This chain links TRBV12-3 or TRBV12-4 with TRBJ1-5; perhaps TRBD1 as D (5 bases). V lost 5 bases, J lost 3 bases, and 11 bases lay in between. CDR3 length: 14 residues.